Each of the 4 T cell receptor beta chains below was sequenced from the same sample in a study of cytomegalovirus exposure and HLA in healthy donors. Libraries were prepared by immunoSEQ multiplex PCR; TCRdb keeps only in-frame clonotypes and omits some of them. This sample has over 150,000 clones, with around 90% found just once. The specimen was PBMCs. These receptors were taken from a woman under 30 in good health and CMV-seropositive.

V gene TRBV5-4 combines with J gene TRBJ1-2; 7 nucleotides match TRBD1. Germline lookup yields CDR1 SGHNT and CDR2 YYREEE (reference sequence). This CDR3 spans 14 amino acids. Losses at the gene ends were 3 bases for V and 0 bases for J; bases not matched to a gene: 2. CDR3 region: CASSSQGANYGYTF. In nucleotides, the CDR3 is TGTGCCAGCAGCTCCCAGGGGGCTAACTATGGCTACACCTTC.

This clone occurred a few times. The chain combines TRBV19 with TRBJ2-1, with a tentative D call TRBD2 (6 bases). Trimming took off 6 bases at V and 2 bases at J, with 11 bases between the two ends. Looked up from germline, CDR1 is LNHDA and CDR2 is SQIVND (reference sequence). The CDR3 totals 14 residues. CDR3: CASRKEGPYNEQFF. In DNA form, the CDR3 reads TGTGCCAGTAGAAAGGAGGGCCCCTACAATGAGCAGTTCTTC. Full variable domain (outside the CDR3, taken from reference TRBV19 and TRBJ2-1): DGGITQSPKYLFRKEGQNVTLSCEQNLNHDAMYWYRQDPGQGLRLIYYSQIVNDFQKGDIAEGYSVSREKKESFPLTVTSAQKNPTAFYLCASRKEGPYNEQFFGPGTRLTVL.

The gene calls are TRBV2 and TRBJ2-7; D may be TRBD1 (5 bases). The CDR3 runs to 13 residues. Trimming took off 6 bases at V and 3 bases at J, with 12 bases between the two ends. Germline-derived CDR1 and CDR2 are SNHLY and FYNNEI. The CDR3 DNA sequence: TGTGCCAGCAGGAGCCAGGACAACTACGAGCAGTACTTC. Residues: CASRSQDNYEQYF.

The J gene is TRBJ2-5, the V gene TRBV6-5; 10 nucleotides line up with TRBD1. With 5 bases clipped from V and 2 bases from J, the junction kept 5 bases outside the gene matches. The CDR3 spans 15 residues. Germline loops: CDR1 MNHEY, CDR2 SVGAGI. The CDR3 DNA sequence: TGTGCCAGCAGTAGGACAGGGGGAGGGCAAGAGACCCAGTACTTC. Its protein product is CASSRTGGGQETQYF.